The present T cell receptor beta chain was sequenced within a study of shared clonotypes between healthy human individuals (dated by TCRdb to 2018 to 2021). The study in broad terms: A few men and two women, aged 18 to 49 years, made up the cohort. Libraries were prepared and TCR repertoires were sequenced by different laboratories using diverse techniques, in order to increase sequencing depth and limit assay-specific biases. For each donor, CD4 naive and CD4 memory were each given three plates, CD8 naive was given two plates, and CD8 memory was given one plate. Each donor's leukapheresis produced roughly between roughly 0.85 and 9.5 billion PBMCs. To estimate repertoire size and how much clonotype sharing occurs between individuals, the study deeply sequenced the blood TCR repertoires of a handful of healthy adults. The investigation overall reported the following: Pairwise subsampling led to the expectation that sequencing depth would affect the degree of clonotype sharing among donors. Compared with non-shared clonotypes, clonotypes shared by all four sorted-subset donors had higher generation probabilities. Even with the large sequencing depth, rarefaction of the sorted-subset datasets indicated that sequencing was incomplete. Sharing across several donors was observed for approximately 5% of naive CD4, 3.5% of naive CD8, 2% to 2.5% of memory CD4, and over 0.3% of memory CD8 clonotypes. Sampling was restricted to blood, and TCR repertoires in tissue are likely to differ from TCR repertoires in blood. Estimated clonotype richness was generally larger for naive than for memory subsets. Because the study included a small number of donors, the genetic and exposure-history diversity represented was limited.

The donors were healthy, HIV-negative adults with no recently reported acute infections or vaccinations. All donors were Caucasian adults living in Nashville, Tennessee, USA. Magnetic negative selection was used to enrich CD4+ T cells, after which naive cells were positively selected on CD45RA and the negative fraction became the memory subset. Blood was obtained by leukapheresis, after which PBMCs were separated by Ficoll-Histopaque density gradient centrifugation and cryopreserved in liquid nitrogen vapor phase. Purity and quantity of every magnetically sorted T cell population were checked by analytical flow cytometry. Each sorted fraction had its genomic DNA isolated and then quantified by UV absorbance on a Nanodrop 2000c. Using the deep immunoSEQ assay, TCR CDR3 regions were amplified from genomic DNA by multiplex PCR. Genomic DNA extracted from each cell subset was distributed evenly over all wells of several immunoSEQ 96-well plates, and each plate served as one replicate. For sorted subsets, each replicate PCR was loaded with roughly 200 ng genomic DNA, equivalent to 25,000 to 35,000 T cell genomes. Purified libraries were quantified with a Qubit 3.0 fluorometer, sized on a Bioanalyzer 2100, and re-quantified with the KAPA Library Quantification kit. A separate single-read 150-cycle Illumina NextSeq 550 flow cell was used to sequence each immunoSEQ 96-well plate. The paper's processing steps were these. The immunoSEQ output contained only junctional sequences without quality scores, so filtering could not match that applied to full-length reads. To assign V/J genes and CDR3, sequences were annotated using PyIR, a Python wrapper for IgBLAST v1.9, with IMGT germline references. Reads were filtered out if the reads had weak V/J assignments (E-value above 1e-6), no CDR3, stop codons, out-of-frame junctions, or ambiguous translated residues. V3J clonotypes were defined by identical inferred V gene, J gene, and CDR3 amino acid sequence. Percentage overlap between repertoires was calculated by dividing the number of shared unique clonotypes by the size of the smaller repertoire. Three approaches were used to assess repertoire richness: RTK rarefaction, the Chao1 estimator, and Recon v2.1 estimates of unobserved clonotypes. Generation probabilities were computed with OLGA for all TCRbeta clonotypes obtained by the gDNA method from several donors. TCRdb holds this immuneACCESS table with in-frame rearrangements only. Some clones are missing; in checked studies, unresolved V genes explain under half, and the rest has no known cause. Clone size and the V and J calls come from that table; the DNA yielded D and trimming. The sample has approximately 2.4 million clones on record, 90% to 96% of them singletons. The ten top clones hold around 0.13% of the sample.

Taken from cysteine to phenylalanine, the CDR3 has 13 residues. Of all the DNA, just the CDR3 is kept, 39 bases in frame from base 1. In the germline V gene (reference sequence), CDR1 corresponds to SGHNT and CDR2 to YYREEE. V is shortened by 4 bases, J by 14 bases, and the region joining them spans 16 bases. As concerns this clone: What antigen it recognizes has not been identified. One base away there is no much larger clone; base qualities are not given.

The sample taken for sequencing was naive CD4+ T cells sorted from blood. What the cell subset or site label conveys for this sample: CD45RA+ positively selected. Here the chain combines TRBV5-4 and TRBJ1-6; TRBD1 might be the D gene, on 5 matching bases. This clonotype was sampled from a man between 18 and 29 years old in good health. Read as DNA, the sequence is TGTGCCAGCAGCGGAGGACACATCTCATCCCTCCACTTT. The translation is CASSGGHISSLHF.